What follows is one T cell receptor beta chain and its context. Only in-frame clones appear in the TCRdb table, and some are missing; sequencing was by immunoSEQ multiplex PCR. This sample has approximately 450,000 clones, with roughly 90% found just once. The data are from a study of Ad26.COV2.S vaccination and SARS-CoV-2 variants. Study-wide context: Dosing was one shot or two shots 56 days apart.

J lost 12 bases, V lost 4 bases, and 11 bases had no gene match. From germline, CDR1 is LGHNA and CDR2 YSLEER. The CDR3 has 13 amino acids. Stated treatment: around 19 received Ad26.COV2.S at low or high dose, single or two shots; about 5 received placebo; per-sample allocation not given. Specimens were obtained on day 63 following the first vaccine or placebo injection. This TCR derives from a person between 18 and 60 years old who received the Ad26.COV2.S COVID-19 vaccine or a placebo. Sequenced here: peripheral blood, sampled in a trial of Ad26.COV2.S vaccine versus placebo. V gene TRBV4-3 combines with J gene TRBJ2-7; 8 nucleotides match TRBD1. CDR3 sequence (DNA): TGCGCCAGCAGCCTAGAGACAGGGGCCCCAAGGTACTTC. Its protein product is CASSLETGAPRYF.